The 9 T cell receptor beta chains below all came from one sample that was sequenced in a study of T-cell reconstitution after alpha-beta-depleted transplantation in children. Preparation of the TCRbeta library involved a method that used unique molecular identifiers. TCRdb reanalysed the PCR reads using MiXCR and keeps one entry per CDR3 protein. The profile covers around 400,000 distinct CDR3 sequences, with approximately 11% appearing a single time and roughly 5% taken by the ten largest. The sequences come from PBMCs from the stem cell graft donor, collected from the stem cell graft. The receptors here all came from a human donor who donated a stem cell graft to a child with acute myeloid leukemia.

This clonotype was detected a few times. The chain employs TRBV12-3 or TRBV12-4 and TRBJ1-2; D remains ambiguous. Deletions cut 0 bases from V and 0 bases from J, with 11 bases between. This CDR3 region has 16 residues. This chain's CDR3 is CASSLAGNSPNYGYTF. CDR3 nucleotide sequence: TGTGCCAGCAGTTTAGCCGGAAACAGCCCTAACTATGGCTACACCTTC.

The chain couples TRBV19 to TRBJ2-3, with TRBD1 matching 7 bases. The CDR3 spans 15 residues. The junction had 3 bases not matched to a gene; V was cut back by 2 bases and J by 1 base. The V gene's germline CDR1 is LNHDA and CDR2 SQIVND (reference sequence). The CDR3 nucleotides read TGTGCCAGTAGTATAACAGGGGACGGCACAGATACGCAGTATTTT. Its translation is CASSITGDGTDTQYF.

In regard to this clonotype: Germline is not matched at one junction end, which may reflect a read error. The chain employs TRBV6-1 and TRBJ2-5, with D perhaps being TRBD1 or TRBD2 (6 bases each). The CDR3 is made up of 15 amino acids. Germline values: CDR1 MNHNS, CDR2 SASEGT. This CDR3 is CASSEALGGGETHYF. In nucleotides, the CDR3 is TGTGCCAGCAGTGAAGCGCTAGGAGGGGGAGAGACCCATTACTTC.

The chain uses TRBV20-1 and TRBJ2-1, with 11 bases aligning to TRBD2. Per the germline V gene, CDR1 is DFQATT and CDR2 is SNEGSKA (reference sequence). The CDR3 loop spans 14 amino acids. Trimming took 5 bases from V and 7 from J; bases not matched to a gene: 7. CDR3 region: CSAGTGLAANEQFF. The CDR3, as DNA: TGCAGTGCTGGAACGGGACTAGCGGCTAATGAGCAGTTCTTC.

This clonotype has a handful of counts. This chain uses TRBV12-3 or TRBV12-4 with TRBJ2-2; no reliable D call. Trimming removed 1 base at V and 4 bases at J, with 10 bases between. There are 15 residues in the CDR3. CDR3 region: CASSLDFSPTGELFF. CDR3 coding DNA: TGTGCCAGCAGTTTAGATTTCTCCCCCACCGGGGAGCTGTTTTTT.

This chain uses TRBV5-1 with TRBJ1-2; 8 nucleotides line up with TRBD1. There are 15 residues in the CDR3. J was trimmed by 5 bases and V by 3 bases; bases with no gene match: 9. CDR1 SGHRS and CDR2 YFSETQ come from the germline V gene. The CDR3 loop is CASSSGQVGDYGYTF. DNA of the CDR3: TGCGCCAGCAGCTCGGGACAGGTGGGGGATTATGGCTACACCTTC.

This chain uses TRBV9 with TRBJ2-1; D unresolved. Germline V gene data show CDR1 as SGDLS and CDR2 as YYNGEE. The length of the CDR3 is 14 residues. The ends were cut back, 0 bases at V and 4 bases at J, with 8 bases in the middle. Here the CDR3 reads CASSVAVQYNEQFF. CDR3 nucleotides: TGTGCCAGCAGCGTAGCGGTCCAATACAATGAGCAGTTCTTC. Full variable domain (missing parts from reference TRBV9 and TRBJ2-1): DSGVTQTPKHLITATGQRVTLRCSPRSGDLSVYWYQQSLDQGLQFLIQYYNGEERAKGNILERFSAQQFPDLHSELNLSSLELGDSALYFCASSVAVQYNEQFFGPGTRLTVL.

The sample holds a few counts of this clonotype. V is TRBV7-9 and J is TRBJ1-1; no reliable D call. V was shortened by 5 bases and J by 4 bases, with 11 bases between the two germline ends. The CDR3 covers 13 residues. Germline assignment: CDR1 SEHNR and CDR2 FQNEAQ (reference sequence). In DNA form, the CDR3 reads TGTGCCAGCAGCGTAGATACGGGCACTGAAGCTTTCTTT. Translation: CASSVDTGTEAFF.

This clonotype was recorded at least ten times. This chain joins TRBV20-1 and TRBJ2-5; D is unresolved. The germline V gene has CDR1 DFQATT and CDR2 SNEGSKA (reference sequence). V was cut by 6 bases and J by 1 base, with 6 bases left in between. CDR3 length: 11 residues. This CDR3 is CSAHTQETQYF. The CDR3 bases are TGCAGTGCCCACACCCAAGAGACCCAGTACTTC.